This note documents a single T cell receptor beta chain sequence. CDR3 length equals 19 residues. The trim removed 10 bases at V and 1 base at J, leaving 19 bases unmatched. The germline gives CDR1 ENHRY, CDR2 SYGVKD. These data are taken from a study of shared clonotypes between healthy human individuals. Study overall: Donors consisted of two women and a few men between 18 and 49. CD4 naive and memory got three plates each, CD8 naive two, CD8 memory one.

CD8 memory merged CD45RO+ cells and CCR7-negative CD45RA+ TemRA cells into one population. Measured with immunoSEQ multiplex PCR; TCRdb has only the in-frame clones, and not every one. The table has about 690,000 clones, about 90% seen once. The chain carries TRBV10-3 and TRBJ2-2; TRBD1 matches 9 bases. This TCR was sampled from a man between 18 and 35 years old in good health. Some clones in this sample may be carry-over from other donors' samples. The specimen was memory CD8+ T cells from PBMCs. Subset indicated: CD45RO+ cells pooled with CCR7-negative TemRA cells. The CDR3 sequence: CATAATRQGDARNTGELFF. In nucleotides, the CDR3 is TGTGCCACCGCGGCCACTAGACAGGGGGACGCTAGGAACACCGGGGAGCTGTTTTTT.